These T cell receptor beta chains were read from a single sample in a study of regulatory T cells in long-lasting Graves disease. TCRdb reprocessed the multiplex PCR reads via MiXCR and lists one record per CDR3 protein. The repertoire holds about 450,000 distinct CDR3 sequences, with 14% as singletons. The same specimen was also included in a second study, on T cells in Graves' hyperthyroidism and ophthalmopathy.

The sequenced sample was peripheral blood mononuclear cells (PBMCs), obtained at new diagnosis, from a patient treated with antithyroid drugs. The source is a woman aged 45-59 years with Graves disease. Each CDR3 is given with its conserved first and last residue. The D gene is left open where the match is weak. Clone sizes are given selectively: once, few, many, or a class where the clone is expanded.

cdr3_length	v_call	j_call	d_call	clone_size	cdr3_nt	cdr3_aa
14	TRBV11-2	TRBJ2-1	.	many	TGTGCCAGCAGCTTAGGCGGTGGGGGGTATGAGCAGTTCTTC	CASSLGGGGYEQFF
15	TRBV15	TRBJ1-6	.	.	TGTGCCACCAGCACCAGAAGGGAGGATAATTCACCCCTCCACTTT	CATSTRREDNSPLHF
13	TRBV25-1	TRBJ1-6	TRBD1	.	TGTGCCAGTGGACAGGGGGAGAATTCACCCCTCCACTTT	CASGQGENSPLHF
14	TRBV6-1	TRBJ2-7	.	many	TGTGCCAGCAGACAACAAACTTGGACACTCGAGCAGTACTTC	CASRQQTWTLEQYF
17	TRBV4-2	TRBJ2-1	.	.	TGTGCCAGCAGCCAAGAGTATACCGGGAGCTCCTACAATGAGCAGTTCTTC	CASSQEYTGSSYNEQFF
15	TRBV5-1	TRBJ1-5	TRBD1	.	TGCGCCAGCAGCCCCCGACAGGGACCCAATCAGCCCCAGCATTTT	CASSPRQGPNQPQHF
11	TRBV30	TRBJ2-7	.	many	TGTGCCTCCGGGCACTTATACGAGCAGTACTTC	CASGHLYEQYF
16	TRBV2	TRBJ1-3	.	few	TGTGCCAGCAGTGAAGGGGGCGCGATCTCTGGAAACACCATATATTTT	CASSEGGAISGNTIYF
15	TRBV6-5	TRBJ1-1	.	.	TGTGCCAGCAGTTACGGGGGGGCCGCGAACACTGAAGCTTTCTTT	CASSYGGAANTEAFF
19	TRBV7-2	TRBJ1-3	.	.	TGTGCCAGCAGCTTAGAACGGTCTAGCCCCACTAGCTCTGGAAACACCATATATTTT	CASSLERSSPTSSGNTIYF
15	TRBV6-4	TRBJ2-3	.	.	TGTGCCAGCAGCCGAAGCGGGTTTTATACAGATACGCAGTATTTT	CASSRSGFYTDTQYF
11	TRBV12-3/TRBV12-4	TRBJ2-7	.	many	TGTGCCAGCAGTCGCCGGTACGAGCAGTACTTC	CASSRRYEQYF
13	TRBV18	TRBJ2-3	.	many	TGTGCCAGCTCATCCTACCGGGATGATACGCAGTATTTT	CASSSYRDDTQYF
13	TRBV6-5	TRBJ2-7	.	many	TGTGCCAGCAGTTACTCGTTCAGCCACGAGCAGTACTTC	CASSYSFSHEQYF
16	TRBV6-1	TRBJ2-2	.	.	TGTGCCAGCATATTCCTGGACAGTCCGAACACCGGGGAGCTGTTTTTT	CASIFLDSPNTGELFF
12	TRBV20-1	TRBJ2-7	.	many	TGCAGTGCTAGAGATCCGGGGAGCGAGCAGTACTTC	CSARDPGSEQYF
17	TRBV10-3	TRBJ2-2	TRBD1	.	TGTGCCATCAGTGAGTCCACCCTACAGGGGGGCACCGGGGAGCTGTTTTTT	CAISESTLQGGTGELFF
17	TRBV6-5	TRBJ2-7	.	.	TGTGCCAGCAGTTACAGCAGTATGAGAGGGGGTCCCTACGAGCAGTACTTC	CASSYSSMRGGPYEQYF
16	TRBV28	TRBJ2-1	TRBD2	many	TGTGCCAGCAGCCTACTAGCGGGGTTACTCGACAATGAGCAGTTCTTC	CASSLLAGLLDNEQFF
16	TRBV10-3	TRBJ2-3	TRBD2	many	TGTGCCATCAGTGAAGGACTAGTCGTCGACACAGATACGCAGTATTTT	CAISEGLVVDTDTQYF
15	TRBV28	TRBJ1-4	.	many	TGTGCCAGCAGTCAGCCACCGAAAACTAATGAAAAACTGTTTTTT	CASSQPPKTNEKLFF
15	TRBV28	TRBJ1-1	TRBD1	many	TGTGCCAGCAGTCCGGCCGGGACAGCATACACTGAAGCTTTCTTT	CASSPAGTAYTEAFF
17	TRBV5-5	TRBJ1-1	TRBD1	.	TGTGCCAGCAGCTCGGATCACGGGGCAGGGGGCAAGACTGAAGCTTTCTTT	CASSSDHGAGGKTEAFF
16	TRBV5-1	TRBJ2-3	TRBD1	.	TGCGCCAGCAGCCTGCGGGGGACAGGGGGCCCAGATACGCAGTATTTT	CASSLRGTGGPDTQYF
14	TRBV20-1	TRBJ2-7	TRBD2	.	TGCAGTGCTAGGTCGGGAGGGCCGTCCTACGAGCAGTACTTC	CSARSGGPSYEQYF
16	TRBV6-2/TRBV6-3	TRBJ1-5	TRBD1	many	TGTGCCAGCACACCTCCAGGGGGCGGTAGCAATCAGCCCCAGCATTTT	CASTPPGGGSNQPQHF
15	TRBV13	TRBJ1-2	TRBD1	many	TGTGCCAGCAGCCTGTGGGACAGGGAATCCTCTGGCTACACCTTC	CASSLWDRESSGYTF
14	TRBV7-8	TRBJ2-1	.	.	TGTGCCAGCAGCTTAAGTAGCTTCTACAATGAGCAGTTCTTC	CASSLSSFYNEQFF
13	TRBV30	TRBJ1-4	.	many	TGTGCCTGGAGTCCCCAGCCTAATGAAAAACTGTTTTTT	CAWSPQPNEKLFF
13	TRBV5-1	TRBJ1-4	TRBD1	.	TGCGCCAGCGGGACAGGGACTAATGAAAAACTGTTTTTT	CASGTGTNEKLFF
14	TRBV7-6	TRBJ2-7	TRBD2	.	TGTGCCAGCAGCTTTACGGGAGGGGGCTACGAGCAGTACTTC	CASSFTGGGYEQYF
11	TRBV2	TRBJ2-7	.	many	TGTGCCAGCAGTGTCTTCAACGAGCAGTACTTC	CASSVFNEQYF
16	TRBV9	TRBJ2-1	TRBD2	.	TGTGCCAGCAGCACCATAGCGGGAGGCCCCTACAATGAGCAGTTCTTC	CASSTIAGGPYNEQFF